Sequencing of this T cell receptor (beta chain) was carried out in a study of OX40 agonist ivuxolimab in advanced cancers. The wider study: Patients were dosed with the agonistic anti-OX40 (CD134) antibody ivuxolimab.

Generated by immunoSEQ multiplex PCR, the TCRdb table keeps only in-frame clones and is missing some. Here the sample spans 96,000 or so clones, around 80% being singletons. V was shortened by 5 bases and J by 1 base, with 16 bases between the two germline ends. This CDR3 is 16 amino acids long. CDR1 is MNHEY and CDR2 is SMNVEV in the germline V gene (reference sequence). The source material was CD4+ or CD8+ T cells sorted from blood, sampled in a trial of the OX40 agonist ivuxolimab. This chain links TRBV27 with TRBJ2-3; D may be TRBD2 (6 bases). The source of this sequence is an adult with an advanced solid tumor such as melanoma, head and neck, liver or kidney cancer. The CDR3 region has the DNA TGTGCCAGCAGTGCCCTTCCTAGCGACGGCACAGATACGCAGTATTTT. It is translated as CASSALPSDGTDTQYF.